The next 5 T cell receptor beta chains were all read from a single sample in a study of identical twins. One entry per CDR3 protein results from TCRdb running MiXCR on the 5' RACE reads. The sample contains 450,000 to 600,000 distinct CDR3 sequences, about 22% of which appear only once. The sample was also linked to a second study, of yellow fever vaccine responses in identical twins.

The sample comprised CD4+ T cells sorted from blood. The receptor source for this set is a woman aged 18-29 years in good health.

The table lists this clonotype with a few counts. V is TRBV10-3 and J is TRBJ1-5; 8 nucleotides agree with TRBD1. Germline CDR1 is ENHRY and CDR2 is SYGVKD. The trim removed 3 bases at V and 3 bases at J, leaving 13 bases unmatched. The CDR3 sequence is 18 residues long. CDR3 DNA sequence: TGTGCCATCAGTGATCGGGACAGGCCCCCTGGGTCCAATCAGCCCCAGCATTTT. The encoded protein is CAISDRDRPPGSNQPQHF.

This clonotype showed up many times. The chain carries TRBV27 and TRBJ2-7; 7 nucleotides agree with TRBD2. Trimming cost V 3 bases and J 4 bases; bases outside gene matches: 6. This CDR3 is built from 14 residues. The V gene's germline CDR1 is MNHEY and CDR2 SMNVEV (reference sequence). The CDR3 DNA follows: TGTGCCAGCAGTTTGGGGGGGAGAGGGTACGAGCAGTACTTC. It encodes CASSLGGRGYEQYF.

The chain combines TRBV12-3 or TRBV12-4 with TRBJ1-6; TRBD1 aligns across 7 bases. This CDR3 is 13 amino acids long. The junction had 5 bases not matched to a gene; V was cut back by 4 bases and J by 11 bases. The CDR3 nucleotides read TGTGCCAGCAGTTCATCAGGGGGAACACCCCTCCACTTT. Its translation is CASSSSGGTPLHF.

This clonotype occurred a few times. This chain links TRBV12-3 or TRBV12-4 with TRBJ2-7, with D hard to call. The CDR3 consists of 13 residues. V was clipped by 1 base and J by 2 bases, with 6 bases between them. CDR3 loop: CASSLGYPYEQYF. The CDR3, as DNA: TGTGCCAGCAGTTTAGGCTATCCCTACGAGCAGTACTTC.

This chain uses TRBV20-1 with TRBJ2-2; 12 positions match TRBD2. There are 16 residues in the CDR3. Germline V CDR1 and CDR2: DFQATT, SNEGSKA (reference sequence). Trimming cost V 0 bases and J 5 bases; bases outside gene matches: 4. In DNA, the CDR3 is TGCAGTGCTAGAGATAGTGGACTAGCGGGGACCGGGGAGCTGTTTTTT. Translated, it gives CSARDSGLAGTGELFF.